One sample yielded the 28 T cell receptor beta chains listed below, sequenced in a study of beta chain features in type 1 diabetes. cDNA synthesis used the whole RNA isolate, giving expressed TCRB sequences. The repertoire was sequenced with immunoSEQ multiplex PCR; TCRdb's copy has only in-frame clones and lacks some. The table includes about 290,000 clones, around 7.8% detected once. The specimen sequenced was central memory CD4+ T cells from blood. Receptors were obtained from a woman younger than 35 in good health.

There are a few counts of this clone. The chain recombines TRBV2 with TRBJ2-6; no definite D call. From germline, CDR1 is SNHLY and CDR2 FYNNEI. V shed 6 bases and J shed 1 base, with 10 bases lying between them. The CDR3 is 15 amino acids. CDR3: CASSPERSGANVLTF. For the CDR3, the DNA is TGTGCCAGCAGCCCTGAAAGATCTGGGGCCAACGTCCTGACTTTC.

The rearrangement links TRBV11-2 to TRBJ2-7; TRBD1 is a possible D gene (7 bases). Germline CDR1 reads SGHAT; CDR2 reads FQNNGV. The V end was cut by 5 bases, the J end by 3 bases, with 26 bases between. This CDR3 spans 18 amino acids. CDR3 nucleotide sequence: TGTGCCAGCAGCCCGGTTGGGAGGCCCAGGGGGAAAGGCTACGAGCAGTACTTC. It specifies CASSPVGRPRGKGYEQYF.

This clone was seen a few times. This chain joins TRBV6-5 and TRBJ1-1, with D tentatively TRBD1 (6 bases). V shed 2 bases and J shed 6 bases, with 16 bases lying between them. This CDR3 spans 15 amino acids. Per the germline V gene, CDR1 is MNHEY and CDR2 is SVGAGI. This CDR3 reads CASSYDRWRNAEAFF. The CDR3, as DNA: TGTGCCAGCAGTTACGACAGGTGGCGAAACGCTGAAGCTTTCTTT.

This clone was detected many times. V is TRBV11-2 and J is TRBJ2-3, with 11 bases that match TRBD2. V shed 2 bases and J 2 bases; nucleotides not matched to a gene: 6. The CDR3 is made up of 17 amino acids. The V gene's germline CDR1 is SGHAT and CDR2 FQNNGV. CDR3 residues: CASSLRTSGLFTDTQYF. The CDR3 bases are TGTGCCAGCAGCTTACGGACTAGCGGGCTTTTCACAGATACGCAGTATTTT.

The CDR3 reads CASSLVVGAGEKLFF. In nucleotides, the CDR3 is TGTGCCAGCAGCTTAGTTGTGGGGGCGGGTGAAAAACTGTTTTTT. The V and J genes are TRBV7-2 and TRBJ1-4, with a possible D match to TRBD1 (6 bases). Deletions cut 1 base from V and 7 bases from J, with 13 bases between. The germline CDR1 and CDR2 sequences are SGHTA and FQGNSA. The CDR3 is 15 amino acids. Complete variable domain (other parts from reference TRBV7-2 and TRBJ1-4): GAGVSQSPSNKVTEKGKDVELRCDPISGHTALYWYRQSLGQGLEFLIYFQGNSAPDKSGLPSDRFSAERTGGSVSTLTIQRTQQEDSAVYLCASSLVVGAGEKLFFGSGTQLSVL.

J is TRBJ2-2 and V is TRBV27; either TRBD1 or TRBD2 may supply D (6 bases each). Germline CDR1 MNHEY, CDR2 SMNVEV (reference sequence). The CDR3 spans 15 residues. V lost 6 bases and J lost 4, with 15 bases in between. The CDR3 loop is CASSLWGARTGELFF. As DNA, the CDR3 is TGTGCCAGCAGCCTATGGGGGGCGCGCACCGGGGAGCTGTTTTTT.

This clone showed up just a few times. CDR3 sequence: CASSQVGDRALGQPQHF. CDR3 nucleotide sequence: TGTGCCAGCAGCCAAGTCGGGGACAGGGCCCTAGGGCAGCCCCAGCATTTT. V is TRBV4-2 and J is TRBJ1-5; 9 bases are a match to TRBD1. CDR3 size: 17 residues. V shed 1 base and J 7 bases; nucleotides not matched to a gene: 11. The germline V gene has CDR1 LGHNA and CDR2 YNFKEQ.

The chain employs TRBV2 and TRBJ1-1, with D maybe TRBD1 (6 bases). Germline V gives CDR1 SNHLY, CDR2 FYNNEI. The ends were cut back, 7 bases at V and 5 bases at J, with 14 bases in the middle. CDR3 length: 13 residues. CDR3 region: CASTLNRETEAFF. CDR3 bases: TGTGCCAGCACCCTTAACAGGGAAACTGAAGCTTTCTTT.

In DNA form, the CDR3 reads TGTGCCAGCAGCTTAGATGCGCGGCAGGGGGCTAGCTCCTACAATGAGCAGTTCTTC. Its protein is CASSLDARQGASSYNEQFF. The rearrangement uses TRBV7-2 and TRBJ2-1; 8 bases line up with TRBD1. J lost 0 bases, V lost 1 base, and 11 bases had no gene match. The CDR3 runs 19 residues. CDR1 is SGHTA and CDR2 is FQGNSA in the germline V gene.

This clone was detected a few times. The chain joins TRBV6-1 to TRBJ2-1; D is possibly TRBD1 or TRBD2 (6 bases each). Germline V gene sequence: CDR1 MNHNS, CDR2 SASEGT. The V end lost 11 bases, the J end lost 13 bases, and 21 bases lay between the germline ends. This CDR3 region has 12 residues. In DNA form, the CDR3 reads TGTGCCTCCTCCTCCGGGGGCAGGCCACAGTTCTTC. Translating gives CASSSGGRPQFF.

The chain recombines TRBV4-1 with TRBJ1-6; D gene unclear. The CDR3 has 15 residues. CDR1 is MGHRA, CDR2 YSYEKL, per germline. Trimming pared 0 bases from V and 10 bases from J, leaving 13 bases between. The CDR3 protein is CASSQELEGLSPLHF. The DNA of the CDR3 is TGCGCCAGCAGCCAAGAGCTGGAAGGATTGTCACCCCTCCACTTT.

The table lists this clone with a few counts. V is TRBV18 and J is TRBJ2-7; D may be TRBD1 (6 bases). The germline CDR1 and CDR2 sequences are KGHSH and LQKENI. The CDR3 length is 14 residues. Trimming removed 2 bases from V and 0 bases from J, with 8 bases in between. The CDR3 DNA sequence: TGTGCCAGCTCACCAGACAGGAGCTCCTACGAGCAGTACTTC. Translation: CASSPDRSSYEQYF.

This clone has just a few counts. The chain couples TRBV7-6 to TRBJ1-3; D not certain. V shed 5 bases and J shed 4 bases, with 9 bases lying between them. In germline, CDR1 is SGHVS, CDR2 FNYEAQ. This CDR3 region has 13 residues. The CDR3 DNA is TGTGCCAGCAGCGCTATACGGGGAAACACCATATATTTT. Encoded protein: CASSAIRGNTIYF.

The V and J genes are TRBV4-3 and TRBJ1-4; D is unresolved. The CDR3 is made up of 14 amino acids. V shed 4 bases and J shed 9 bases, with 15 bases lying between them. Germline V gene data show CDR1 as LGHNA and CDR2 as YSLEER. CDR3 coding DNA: TGCGCCAGCAGCCCGCCGGGGTTAGGGAAAAAACTGTTTTTT. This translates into CASSPPGLGKKLFF.

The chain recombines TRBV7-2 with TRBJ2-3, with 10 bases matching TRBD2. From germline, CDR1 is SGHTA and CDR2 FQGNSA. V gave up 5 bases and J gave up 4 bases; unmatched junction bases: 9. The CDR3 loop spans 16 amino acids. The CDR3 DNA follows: TGTGCCAGCAGCGAGCGGGGGGGCCGGAGTGCAGATACGCAGTATTTT. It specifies CASSERGGRSADTQYF.

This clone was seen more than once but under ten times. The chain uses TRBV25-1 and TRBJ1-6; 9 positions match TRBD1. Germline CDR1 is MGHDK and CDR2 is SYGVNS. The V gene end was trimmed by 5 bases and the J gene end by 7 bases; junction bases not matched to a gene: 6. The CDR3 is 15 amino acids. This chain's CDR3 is CASSNAGTGNSPLHF. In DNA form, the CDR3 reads TGTGCCAGCAGTAACGCCGGGACAGGGAATTCACCCCTCCACTTT.

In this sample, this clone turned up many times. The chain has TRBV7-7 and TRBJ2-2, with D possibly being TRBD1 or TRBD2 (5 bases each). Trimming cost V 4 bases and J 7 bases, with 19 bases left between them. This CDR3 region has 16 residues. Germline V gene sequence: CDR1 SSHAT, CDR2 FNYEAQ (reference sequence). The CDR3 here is CASSSNPGTSGGELFF. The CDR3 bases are TGTGCCAGCAGCTCTAACCCGGGGACGTCCGGCGGGGAGCTGTTTTTT.

The CDR3 DNA reads TGTGCCAGCAGCTTAGGAACCTACGAGCAGTACGTC. Protein sequence: CASSLGTYEQYV. The chain is built from TRBV7-9 and TRBJ2-7; D not certain. The germline V gene has CDR1 SEHNR and CDR2 FQNEAQ (reference sequence). With 1 base removed from V and 2 bases from J, the gap between germline ends came to 3 bases. The CDR3 has 12 residues.

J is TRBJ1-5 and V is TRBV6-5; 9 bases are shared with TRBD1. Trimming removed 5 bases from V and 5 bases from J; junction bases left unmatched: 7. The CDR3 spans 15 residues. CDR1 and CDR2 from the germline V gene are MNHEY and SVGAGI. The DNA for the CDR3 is TGTGCCAGCAGTAGGACAGGGGCTCGGGATCAGCCCCAGCATTTT. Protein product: CASSRTGARDQPQHF.

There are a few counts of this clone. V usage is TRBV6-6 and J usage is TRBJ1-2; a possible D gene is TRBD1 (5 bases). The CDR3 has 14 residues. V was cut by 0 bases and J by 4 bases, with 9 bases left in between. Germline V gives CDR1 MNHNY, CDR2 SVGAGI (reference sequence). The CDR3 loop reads CASSYSRGSYGYTF. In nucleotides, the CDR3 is TGTGCCAGCAGTTACTCGAGGGGCTCCTATGGCTACACCTTC.

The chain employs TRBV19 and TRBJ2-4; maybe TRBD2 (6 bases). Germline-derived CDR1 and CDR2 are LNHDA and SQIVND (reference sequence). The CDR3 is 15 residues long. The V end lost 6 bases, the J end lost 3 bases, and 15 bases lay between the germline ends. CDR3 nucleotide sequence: TGTGCCAGTAGGGTTCGCGGGGTAAACAAAAACATTCAGTACTTC. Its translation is CASRVRGVNKNIQYF.

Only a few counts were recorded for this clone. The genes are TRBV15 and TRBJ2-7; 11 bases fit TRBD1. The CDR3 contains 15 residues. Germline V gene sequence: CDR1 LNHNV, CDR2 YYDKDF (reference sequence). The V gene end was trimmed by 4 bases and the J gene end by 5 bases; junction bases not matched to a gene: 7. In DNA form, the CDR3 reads TGTGCCACCAGCAACAGGGACAGGGGGAGGCACGAGCAGTACTTC. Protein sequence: CATSNRDRGRHEQYF.

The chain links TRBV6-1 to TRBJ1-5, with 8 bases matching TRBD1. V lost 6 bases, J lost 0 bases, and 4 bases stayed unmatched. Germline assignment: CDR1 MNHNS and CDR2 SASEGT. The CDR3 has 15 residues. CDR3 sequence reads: CASRKTGDSNQPQHF. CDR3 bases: TGTGCCAGCAGGAAGACAGGGGATAGCAATCAGCCCCAGCATTTT.

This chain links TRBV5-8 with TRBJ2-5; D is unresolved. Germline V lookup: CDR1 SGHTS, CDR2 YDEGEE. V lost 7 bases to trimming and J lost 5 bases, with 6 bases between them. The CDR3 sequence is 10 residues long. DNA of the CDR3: TGTGCCAGCCGGCGGGAGACCCAGTACTTC. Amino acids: CASRRETQYF. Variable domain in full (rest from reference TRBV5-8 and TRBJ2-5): EAGVTQSPTHLIKTRGQQATLRCSPISGHTSVYWYQQALGLGLQFLLWYDEGEERNRGNFPPRFSGRQFPNYSSELNVNALELEDSALYLCASRRETQYFGPGTRLLVL.

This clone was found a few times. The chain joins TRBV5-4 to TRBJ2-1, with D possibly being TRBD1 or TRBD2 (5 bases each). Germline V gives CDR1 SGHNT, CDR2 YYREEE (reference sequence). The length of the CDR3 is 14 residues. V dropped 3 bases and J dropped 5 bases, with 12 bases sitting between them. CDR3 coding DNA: TGTGCCAGCAGCTCCATGGGGACCAACAATGAGCAGTTCTTC. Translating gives CASSSMGTNNEQFF.

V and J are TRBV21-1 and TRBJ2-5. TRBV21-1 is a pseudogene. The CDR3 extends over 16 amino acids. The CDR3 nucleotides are TGTGCCAGCAGCAAACACAAGGGCCCTCCTCAAGAGACCCAGTACTTC. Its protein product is CASSKHKGPPQETQYF.

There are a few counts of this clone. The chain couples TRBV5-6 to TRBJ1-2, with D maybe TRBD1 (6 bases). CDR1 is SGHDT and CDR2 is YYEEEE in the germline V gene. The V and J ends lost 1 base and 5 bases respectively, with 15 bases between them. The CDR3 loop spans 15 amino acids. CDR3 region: CASSLIFGQGYGYTF. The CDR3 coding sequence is TGTGCCAGCAGCTTGATCTTCGGGCAGGGGTATGGCTACACCTTC.

The CDR3 nucleotides read TGCAGCGCCGGGCTGGGGCACCTAAGGTACAATGAGCAGTTCTTC. Translation gives CSAGLGHLRYNEQFF. This chain uses TRBV29-1 with TRBJ2-1, with D perhaps TRBD1 (5 bases). The CDR3 spans 15 residues. Germline V lookup: CDR1 SQVTM, CDR2 ANQGSEA. Trimming pared 7 bases from V and 4 bases from J, leaving 20 bases between.